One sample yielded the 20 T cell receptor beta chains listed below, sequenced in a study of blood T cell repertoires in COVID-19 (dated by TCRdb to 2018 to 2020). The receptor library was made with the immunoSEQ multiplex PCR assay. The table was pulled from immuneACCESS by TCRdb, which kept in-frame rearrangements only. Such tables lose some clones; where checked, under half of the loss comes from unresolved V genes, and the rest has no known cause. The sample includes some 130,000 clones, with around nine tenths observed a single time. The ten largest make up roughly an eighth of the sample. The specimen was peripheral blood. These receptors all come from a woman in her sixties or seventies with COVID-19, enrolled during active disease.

CDR3 amino acids: CASSIGQGYIEQYF. CDR3 sequence (DNA): TGTGCCAGCAGCATAGGACAGGGTTATATCGAGCAGTACTTC. The V and J genes are TRBV5-8 and TRBJ2-7; 8 bases agree with TRBD1. Germline CDR1 and CDR2: SGHTS and YDEGEE. The V and J ends lost 4 bases and 6 bases, in that order; junction bases with no gene match: 9. The CDR3 spans 14 residues.

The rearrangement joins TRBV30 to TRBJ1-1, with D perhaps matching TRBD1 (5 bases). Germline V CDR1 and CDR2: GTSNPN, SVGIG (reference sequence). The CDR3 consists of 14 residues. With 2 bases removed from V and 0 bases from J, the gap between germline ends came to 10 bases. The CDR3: CAWSRGTLNTEAFF. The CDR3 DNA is TGTGCCTGGAGTCGGGGGACTTTGAACACTGAAGCTTTCTTT.

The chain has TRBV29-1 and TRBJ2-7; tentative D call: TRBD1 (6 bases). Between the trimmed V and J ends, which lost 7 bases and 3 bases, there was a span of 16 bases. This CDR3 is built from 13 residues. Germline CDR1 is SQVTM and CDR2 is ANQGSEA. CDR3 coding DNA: TGCAGCGCCGTAACAGGGATCGGCTACGAGCAGTACTTC. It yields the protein CSAVTGIGYEQYF.

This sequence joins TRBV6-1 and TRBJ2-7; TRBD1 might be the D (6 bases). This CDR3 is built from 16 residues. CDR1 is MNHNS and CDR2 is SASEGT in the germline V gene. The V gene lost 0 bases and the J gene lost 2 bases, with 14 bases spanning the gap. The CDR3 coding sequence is TGTGCCAGCAGTGAAGCGCGACAGGTAACAGCCTACGAGCAGTACTTC. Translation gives CASSEARQVTAYEQYF.

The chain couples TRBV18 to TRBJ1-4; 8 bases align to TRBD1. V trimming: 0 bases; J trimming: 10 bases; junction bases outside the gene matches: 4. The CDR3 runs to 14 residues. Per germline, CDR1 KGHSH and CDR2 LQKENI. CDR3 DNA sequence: TGTGCCAGCTCACCACCGGACAGGGCCGGAAAACTGTTTTTT. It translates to CASSPPDRAGKLFF.

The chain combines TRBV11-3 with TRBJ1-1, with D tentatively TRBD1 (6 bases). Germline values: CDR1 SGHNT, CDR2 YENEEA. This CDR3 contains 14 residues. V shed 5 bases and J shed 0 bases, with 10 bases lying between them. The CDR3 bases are TGTGCCAGCAGCCTCGACAGGCTGAACACTGAAGCTTTCTTT. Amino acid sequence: CASSLDRLNTEAFF. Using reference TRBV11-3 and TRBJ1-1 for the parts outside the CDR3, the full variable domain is EAGVVQSPRYKIIEKKQPVAFWCNPISGHNTLYWYLQNLGQGPELLIRYENEEAVDDSQLPKDRFSAERLKGVDSTLKIQPAELGDSAVYLCASSLDRLNTEAFFGQGTRLTVV.

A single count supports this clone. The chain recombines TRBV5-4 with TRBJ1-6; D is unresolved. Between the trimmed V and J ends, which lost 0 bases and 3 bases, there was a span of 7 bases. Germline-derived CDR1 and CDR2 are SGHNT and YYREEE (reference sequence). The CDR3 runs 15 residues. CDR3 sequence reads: CASSLAGVYNSPLHF. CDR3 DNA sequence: TGTGCCAGCAGCTTGGCCGGGGTCTATAATTCACCCCTCCACTTT. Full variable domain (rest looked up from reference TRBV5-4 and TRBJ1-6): ETGVTQSPTHLIKTRGQQVTLRCSSQSGHNTVSWYQQALGQGPQFIFQYYREEENGRGNFPPRFSGLQFPNYSSELNVNALELDDSALYLCASSLAGVYNSPLHFGNGTRLTVT.

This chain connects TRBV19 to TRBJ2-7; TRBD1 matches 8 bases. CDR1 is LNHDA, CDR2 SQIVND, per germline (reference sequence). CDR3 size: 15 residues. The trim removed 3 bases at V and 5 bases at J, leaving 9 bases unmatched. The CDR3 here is CASSIVVRGLDEQYF. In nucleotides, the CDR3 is TGTGCCAGTAGTATCGTCGTCAGGGGGCTGGACGAGCAGTACTTC. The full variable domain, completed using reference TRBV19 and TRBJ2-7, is DGGITQSPKYLFRKEGQNVTLSCEQNLNHDAMYWYRQDPGQGLRLIYYSQIVNDFQKGDIAEGYSVSREKKESFPLTVTSAQKNPTAFYLCASSIVVRGLDEQYFGPGTRLTVT.

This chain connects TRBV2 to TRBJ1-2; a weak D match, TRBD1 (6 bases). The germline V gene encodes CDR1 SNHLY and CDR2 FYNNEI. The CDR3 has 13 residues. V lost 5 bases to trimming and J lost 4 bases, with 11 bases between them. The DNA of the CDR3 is TGTGCCAGCAGTTGGGGGCCGCCCTATGGCTACACCTTC. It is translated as CASSWGPPYGYTF.

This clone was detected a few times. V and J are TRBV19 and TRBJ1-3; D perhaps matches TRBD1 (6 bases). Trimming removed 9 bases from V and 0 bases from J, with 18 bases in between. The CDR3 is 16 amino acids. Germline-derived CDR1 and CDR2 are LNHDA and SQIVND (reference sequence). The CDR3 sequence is CASRGGNTGSGNTIYF. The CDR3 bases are TGTGCCAGCCGAGGGGGTAATACTGGCTCTGGAAACACCATATATTTT.

The CDR3: CASSLETGSSYNEQFF. The DNA of the CDR3 is TGCGCCAGCAGCTTGGAGACAGGTAGCTCCTACAATGAGCAGTTCTTC. The chain uses TRBV5-1 and TRBJ2-1; D perhaps matches TRBD1 (6 bases). Trimming cost V 0 bases and J 0 bases, with 10 bases left between them. CDR1 and CDR2 (germline): SGHRS, YFSETQ. The CDR3 extends over 16 amino acids.

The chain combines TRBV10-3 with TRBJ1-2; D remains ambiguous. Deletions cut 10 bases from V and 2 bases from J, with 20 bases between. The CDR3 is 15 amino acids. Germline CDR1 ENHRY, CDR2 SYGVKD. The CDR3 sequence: CATTTTLGGNYGYTF. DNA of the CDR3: TGTGCCACCACGACCACTCTAGGTGGGAACTATGGCTACACCTTC.

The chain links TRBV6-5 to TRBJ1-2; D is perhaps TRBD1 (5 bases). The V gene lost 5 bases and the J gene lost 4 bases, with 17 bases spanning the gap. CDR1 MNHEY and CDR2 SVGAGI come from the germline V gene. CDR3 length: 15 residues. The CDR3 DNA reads TGTGCCAGCAGTAGGGGAGGCAGGGCGCCCTATGGCTACACCTTC. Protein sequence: CASSRGGRAPYGYTF.

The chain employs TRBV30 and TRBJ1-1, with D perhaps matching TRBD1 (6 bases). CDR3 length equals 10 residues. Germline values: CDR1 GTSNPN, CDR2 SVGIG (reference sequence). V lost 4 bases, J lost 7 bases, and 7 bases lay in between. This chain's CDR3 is CAWNRVEAFF. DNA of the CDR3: TGTGCCTGGAACAGGGTTGAAGCTTTCTTT.

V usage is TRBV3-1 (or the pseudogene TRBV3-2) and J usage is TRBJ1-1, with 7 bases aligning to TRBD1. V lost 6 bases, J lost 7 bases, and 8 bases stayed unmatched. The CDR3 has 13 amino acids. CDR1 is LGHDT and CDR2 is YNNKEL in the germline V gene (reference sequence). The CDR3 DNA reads TGTGCCAGCAGTCTACAGGGGTTTAATGAAGCTTTCTTT. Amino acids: CASSLQGFNEAFF.

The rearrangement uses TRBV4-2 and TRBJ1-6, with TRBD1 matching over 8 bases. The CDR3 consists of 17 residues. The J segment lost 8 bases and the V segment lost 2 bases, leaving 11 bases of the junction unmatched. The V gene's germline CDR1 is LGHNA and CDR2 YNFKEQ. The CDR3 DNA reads TGTGCCAGCAGCCAAAATCCTCAGGGGGCGAGGGATTCACCCCTCCACTTT. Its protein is CASSQNPQGARDSPLHF.

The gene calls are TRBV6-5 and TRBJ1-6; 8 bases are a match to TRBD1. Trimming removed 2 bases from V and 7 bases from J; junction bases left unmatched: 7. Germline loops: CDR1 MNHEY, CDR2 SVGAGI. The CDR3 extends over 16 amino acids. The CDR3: CASSYERTGNNSPLHF. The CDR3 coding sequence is TGTGCCAGCAGTTACGAACGGACAGGGAACAATTCACCCCTCCACTTT.

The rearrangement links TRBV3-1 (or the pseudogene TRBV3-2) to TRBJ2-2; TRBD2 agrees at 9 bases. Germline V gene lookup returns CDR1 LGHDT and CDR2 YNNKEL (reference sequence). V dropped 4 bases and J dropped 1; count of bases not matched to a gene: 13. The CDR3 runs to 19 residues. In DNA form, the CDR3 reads TGTGCCAGCAGCCTCGCGGGTAAGCGGGGGGTCGTGAACACCGGGGAGCTGTTTTTT. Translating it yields CASSLAGKRGVVNTGELFF.

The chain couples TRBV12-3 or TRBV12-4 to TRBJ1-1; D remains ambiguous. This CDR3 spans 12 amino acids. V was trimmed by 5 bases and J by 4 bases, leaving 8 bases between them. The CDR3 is CASSLRGTEAFF. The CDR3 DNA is TGTGCCAGCAGTCTCCGGGGCACTGAAGCTTTCTTT.

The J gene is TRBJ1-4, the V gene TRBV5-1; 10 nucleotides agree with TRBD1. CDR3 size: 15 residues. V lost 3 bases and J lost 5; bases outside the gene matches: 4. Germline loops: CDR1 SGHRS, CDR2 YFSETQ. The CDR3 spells CASSSGQGGNEKLFF. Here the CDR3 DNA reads TGCGCCAGCAGCTCCGGACAGGGGGGCAATGAAAAACTGTTTTTT. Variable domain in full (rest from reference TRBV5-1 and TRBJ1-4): KAGVTQTPRYLIKTRGQQVTLSCSPISGHRSVSWYQQTPGQGLQFLFEYFSETQRNKGNFPGRFSGRQFSNSRSEMNVSTLELGDSALYLCASSSGQGGNEKLFFGSGTQLSVL.